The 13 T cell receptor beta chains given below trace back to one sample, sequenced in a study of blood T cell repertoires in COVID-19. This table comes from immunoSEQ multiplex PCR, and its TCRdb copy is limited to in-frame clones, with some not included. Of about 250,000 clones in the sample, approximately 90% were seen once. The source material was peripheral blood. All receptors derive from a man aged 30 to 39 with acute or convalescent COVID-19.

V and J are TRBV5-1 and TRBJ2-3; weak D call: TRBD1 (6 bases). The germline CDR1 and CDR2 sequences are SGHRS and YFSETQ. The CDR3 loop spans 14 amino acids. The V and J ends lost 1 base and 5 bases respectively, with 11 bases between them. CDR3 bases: TGCGCCAGCAGCTTGCTGGGGGCTCAAGATACGCAGTATTTT. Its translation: CASSLLGAQDTQYF.

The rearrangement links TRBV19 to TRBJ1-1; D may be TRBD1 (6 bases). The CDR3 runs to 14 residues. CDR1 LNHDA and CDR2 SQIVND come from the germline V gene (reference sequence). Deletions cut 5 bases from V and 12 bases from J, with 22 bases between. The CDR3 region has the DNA TGTGCCAGTAGTTATCCAGGACAGTCCCCGTATCCTTTCTTT. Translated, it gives CASSYPGQSPYPFF.

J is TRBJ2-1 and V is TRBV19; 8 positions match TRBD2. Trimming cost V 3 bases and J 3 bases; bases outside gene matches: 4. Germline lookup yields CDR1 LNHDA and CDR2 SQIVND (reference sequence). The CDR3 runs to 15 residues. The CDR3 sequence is CASSMSGGDYNEQFF. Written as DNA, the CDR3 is TGTGCCAGTAGTATGTCCGGGGGGGACTACAATGAGCAGTTCTTC.

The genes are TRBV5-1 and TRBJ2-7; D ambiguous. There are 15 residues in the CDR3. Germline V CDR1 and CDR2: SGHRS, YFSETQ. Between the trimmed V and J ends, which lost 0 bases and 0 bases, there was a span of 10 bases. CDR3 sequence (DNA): TGCGCCAGCAGCTTGGAGTCGGTAAGCTCCTACGAGCAGTACTTC. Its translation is CASSLESVSSYEQYF.

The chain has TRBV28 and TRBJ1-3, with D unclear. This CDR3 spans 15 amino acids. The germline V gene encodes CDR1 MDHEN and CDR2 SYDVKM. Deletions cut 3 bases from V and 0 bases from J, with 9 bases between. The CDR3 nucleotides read TGTGCCAGCAGTTTGAGGTATTACTCTGGAAACACCATATATTTT. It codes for CASSLRYYSGNTIYF.

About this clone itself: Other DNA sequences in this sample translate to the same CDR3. DNA of the CDR3: TGCGCCAGCAGCTTGGCCGCAGATACGCAGTATTTT. This encodes CASSLAADTQYF. The chain combines TRBV5-1 with TRBJ2-3; D unclear. Deletions cut 0 bases from V and 4 bases from J, with 3 bases between. The CDR3 extends over 12 amino acids. Germline assignment: CDR1 SGHRS and CDR2 YFSETQ. The full variable domain, completed using reference TRBV5-1 and TRBJ2-3, is KAGVTQTPRYLIKTRGQQVTLSCSPISGHRSVSWYQQTPGQGLQFLFEYFSETQRNKGNFPGRFSGRQFSNSRSEMNVSTLELGDSALYLCASSLAADTQYFGPGTRLTVL.

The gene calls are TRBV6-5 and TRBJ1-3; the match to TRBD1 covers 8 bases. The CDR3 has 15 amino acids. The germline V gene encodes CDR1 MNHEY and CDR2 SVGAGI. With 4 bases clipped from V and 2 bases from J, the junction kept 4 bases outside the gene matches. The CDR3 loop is CASSLQGATGNTIYF. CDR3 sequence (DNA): TGTGCCAGCAGTTTGCAGGGGGCGACTGGAAACACCATATATTTT.

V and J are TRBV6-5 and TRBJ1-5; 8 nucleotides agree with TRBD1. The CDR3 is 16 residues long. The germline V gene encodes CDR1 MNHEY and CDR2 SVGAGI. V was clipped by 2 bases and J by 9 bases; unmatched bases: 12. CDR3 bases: TGTGCCAGCAGTTACGGACAGGGCCCAAGTTATGGGCCCCAGCATTTT. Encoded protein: CASSYGQGPSYGPQHF.

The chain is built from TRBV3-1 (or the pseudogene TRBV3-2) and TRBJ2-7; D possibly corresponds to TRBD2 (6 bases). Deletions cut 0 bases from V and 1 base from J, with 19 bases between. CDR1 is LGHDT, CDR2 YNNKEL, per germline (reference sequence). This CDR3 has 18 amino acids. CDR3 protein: CASSQDLALAPDSYEQYF. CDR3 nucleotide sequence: TGTGCCAGCAGCCAAGATCTCGCCCTAGCGCCAGATTCCTACGAGCAGTACTTC.

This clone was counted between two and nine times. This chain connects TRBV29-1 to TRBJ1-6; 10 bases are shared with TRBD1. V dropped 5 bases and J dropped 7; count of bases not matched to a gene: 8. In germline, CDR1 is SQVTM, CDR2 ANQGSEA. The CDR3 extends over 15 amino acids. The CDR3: CSVLLPGQGNSPLHF. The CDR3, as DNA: TGCAGCGTTTTACTTCCGGGACAGGGGAATTCACCCCTCCACTTT. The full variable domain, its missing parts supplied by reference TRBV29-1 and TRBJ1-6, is SAVISQKPSRDICQRGTSLTIQCQVDSQVTMMFWYRQQPGQSLTLIATANQGSEATYESGFVIDKFPISRPNLTFSTLTVSNMSPEDSSIYLCSVLLPGQGNSPLHFGNGTRLTVT.

The CDR3 sequence is CASAGGRGETQYF. CDR3 bases: TGTGCCAGCGCTGGCGGCAGGGGCGAGACCCAGTACTTC. This chain uses TRBV12-3 or TRBV12-4 with TRBJ2-5, with D perhaps TRBD1 (6 bases). The V end was cut by 8 bases, the J end by 5 bases, with 15 bases between. The CDR3 sequence is 13 residues long.

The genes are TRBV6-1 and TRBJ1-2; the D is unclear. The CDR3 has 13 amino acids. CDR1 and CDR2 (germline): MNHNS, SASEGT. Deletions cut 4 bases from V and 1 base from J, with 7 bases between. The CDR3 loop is CASSVASNYGYTF. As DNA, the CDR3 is TGTGCCAGCAGTGTAGCCAGTAACTATGGCTACACCTTC.

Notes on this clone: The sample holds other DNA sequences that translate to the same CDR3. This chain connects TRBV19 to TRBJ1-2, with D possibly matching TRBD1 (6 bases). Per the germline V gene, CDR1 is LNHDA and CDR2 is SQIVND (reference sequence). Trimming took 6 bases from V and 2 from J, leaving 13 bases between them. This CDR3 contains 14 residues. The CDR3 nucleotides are TGTGCCAGTAGACTTCAACAGGGAAACTATGGCTACACCTTC. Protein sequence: CASRLQQGNYGYTF.